Presented here are 5 T cell receptor beta chains from one specimen sequenced in a study of Graves' ophthalmopathy and Graves' hyperthyroidism. Using RNA transcripts, the TCR beta CDR3 regions were amplified. RT-PCR with HTBI primers came first, then second-round multiplex PCR. TCRdb re-called the multiplex PCR reads with MiXCR, one entry per CDR3 protein. This table has around 1.1 million distinct CDR3 sequences, about two fifths appearing once. Sequences were obtained from peripheral blood or thyroid tissue (not recorded which). The receptor source for this set is an adult man with Graves' hyperthyroidism.

The chain recombines TRBV10-3 with TRBJ2-5; TRBD2 matches at 10 bases. With V trimmed by 11 bases and J by 5 bases, 14 bases remained unmatched. This CDR3 has 15 residues. Germline CDR1 reads ENHRY; CDR2 reads SYGVKD. In DNA, the CDR3 is TGTGCCTCCCGTGGGGGAAGCGGGAGGGCTGAGACCCAGTACTTC. It yields the protein CASRGGSGRAETQYF.

This chain connects TRBV7-9 to TRBJ2-5, with a possible D match to TRBD2 (5 bases). This CDR3 spans 15 amino acids. CDR1 is SEHNR, CDR2 FQNEAQ, per germline (reference sequence). V was clipped by 5 bases and J by 0 bases, with 13 bases between them. DNA for the CDR3: TGTGCCAGCAGCCTCCTGCTCGGGGACCAAGAGACCCAGTACTTC. This sequence encodes CASSLLLGDQETQYF.

The V call is TRBV15, the J call TRBJ2-7, with 8 bases fitting TRBD1. Germline-derived CDR1 and CDR2 are LNHNV and YYDKDF (reference sequence). The CDR3 extends over 14 amino acids. V lost 3 bases to trimming and J lost 2 bases; unmatched junction nucleotides: 3. CDR3 amino acids: CATSSSGGPYEQYF. Written as DNA, the CDR3 is TGTGCCACCAGCAGCTCAGGGGGCCCCTACGAGCAGTACTTC.

V and J are TRBV19 and TRBJ1-5; D might be TRBD1 (5 bases). Trimming pared 4 bases from V and 3 bases from J, leaving 19 bases between. Germline V gene sequence: CDR1 LNHDA, CDR2 SQIVND (reference sequence). The CDR3 runs 17 residues. CDR3 loop: CASSSPRGGEVNQPQHF. DNA of the CDR3: TGTGCCAGTAGTAGCCCACGCGGGGGGGAAGTCAATCAGCCCCAGCATTTT. The full variable domain, with the rest looked up from reference TRBV19 and TRBJ1-5, is DGGITQSPKYLFRKEGQNVTLSCEQNLNHDAMYWYRQDPGQGLRLIYYSQIVNDFQKGDIAEGYSVSREKKESFPLTVTSAQKNPTAFYLCASSSPRGGEVNQPQHFGDGTRLSIL.

J is TRBJ2-1 and V is TRBV7-6; 12 bases line up with TRBD2. The CDR3 runs 18 residues. With V trimmed by 5 bases and J by 0 bases, 8 bases remained unmatched. Germline V gives CDR1 SGHVS, CDR2 FNYEAQ. The CDR3: CASSPGTSGWSSYNEQFF. CDR3 sequence (DNA): TGTGCCAGCAGCCCCGGGACTAGCGGGTGGAGCTCCTACAATGAGCAGTTCTTC. Full variable domain (outside the CDR3, taken from reference TRBV7-6 and TRBJ2-1): GAGVSQSPRYKVTKRGQDVALRCDPISGHVSLYWYRQALGQGPEFLTYFNYEAQQDKSGLPNDRFSAERPEGSISTLTIQRTEQRDSAMYRCASSPGTSGWSSYNEQFFGPGTRLTVL.